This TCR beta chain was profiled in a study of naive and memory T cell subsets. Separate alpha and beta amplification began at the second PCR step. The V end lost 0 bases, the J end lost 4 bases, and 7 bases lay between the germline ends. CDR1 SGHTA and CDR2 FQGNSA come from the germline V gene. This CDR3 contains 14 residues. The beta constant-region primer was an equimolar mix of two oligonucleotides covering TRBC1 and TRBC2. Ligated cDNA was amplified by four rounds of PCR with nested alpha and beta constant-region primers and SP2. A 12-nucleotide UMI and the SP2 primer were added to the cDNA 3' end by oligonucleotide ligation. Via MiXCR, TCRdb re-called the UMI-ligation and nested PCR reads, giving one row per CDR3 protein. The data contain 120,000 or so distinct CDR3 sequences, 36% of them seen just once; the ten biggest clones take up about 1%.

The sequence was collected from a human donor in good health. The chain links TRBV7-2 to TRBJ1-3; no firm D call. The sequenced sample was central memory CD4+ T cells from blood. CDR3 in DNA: TGTGCCAGCAGCTTAGCCAACACAGGAAACACCATATATTTT. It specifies CASSLANTGNTIYF.